This T cell receptor (beta chain) was sequenced in a study of shared clonotypes between healthy human individuals. Findings of the study overall: Genetic and exposure-history diversity was limited by the few donors.

V lost 1 base and J lost 3, with 12 bases in between. CDR1 MGHDK and CDR2 SYGVNS come from the germline V gene. This CDR3 is 15 amino acids long. The authors split each subset's genomic DNA evenly across several immunoSEQ plates. TCRdb's table, derived via immunoSEQ multiplex PCR, lists solely in-frame clones and lacks some. Of hundreds of thousands of clones in the sample, roughly 70% were seen once. As concerns this clone: Its target is not known.

The source is a man aged 25-45 years in good health. The sample consisted of memory CD4+ T cells sorted from blood. As to subset: CD45RA-negative fraction. The chain has TRBV25-1 and TRBJ1-1, with D possibly matching TRBD1 (5 bases). The CDR3 bases are TGTGCCAGCAGTGAATGGGGGGGGACCCACACTGAAGCTTTCTTT. Translated: CASSEWGGTHTEAFF.